These T cell receptor beta chains were read from a single sample in a study of cytomegalovirus exposure and HLA in healthy donors. Profiling relied on immunoSEQ multiplex PCR, and the TCRdb table lists in-frame clones only, not all of them. The repertoire has almost 200,000 clones, 70% to 80% of them found once; the top ten carry around 0.42%. The sequencing sample was made of PBMCs. Source of these receptors: a male donor in good health and CMV-seropositive. The CDR3 runs from the conserved cysteine through the conserved F or W. The order of the fields is V gene, J gene, D gene, clone size, CDR3 DNA, CDR3 protein. A D gene is named only where the DNA matches it firmly. Rows give clone size only sometimes, using once, few, many, or a class for an expanded clone.

V gene: TRBV11-2; J gene: TRBJ1-1; D gene: NA; clone size: NA; CDR3 DNA: TGTGCCAGCAGCTTAGATGGGACTTACCATGCGGCTGAAGCTTTCTTT; CDR3 protein: CASSLDGTYHAAEAFF
V gene: TRBV14; J gene: TRBJ1-1; D gene: NA; clone size: NA; CDR3 DNA: TGTGCCAGCACCCAGGGGCTGGGCACTGAAGCTTTCTTT; CDR3 protein: CASTQGLGTEAFF
V gene: TRBV19; J gene: TRBJ1-2; D gene: NA; clone size: NA; CDR3 DNA: TGTGCCATCCAAGACGACTCTCGGCCTCCCTTTGGCTACACCTTC; CDR3 protein: CAIQDDSRPPFGYTF
V gene: TRBV7-9; J gene: TRBJ1-4; D gene: TRBD1; clone size: NA; CDR3 DNA: TGTTCCAGCAGCACGAGGACAGGGGTTGAAAAACTGTTTTTT; CDR3 protein: CSSSTRTGVEKLFF
V gene: TRBV28; J gene: TRBJ2-2; D gene: TRBD2; clone size: NA; CDR3 DNA: TGTGCCAGCAGCCCATGGGGGGGTAGCACCGGGGAGCCGTTTTTT; CDR3 protein: CASSPWGGSTGEPFF
V gene: TRBV7-3; J gene: TRBJ2-1; D gene: NA; clone size: few; CDR3 DNA: TGTGCCAGCAGCTCCTCTACCTACAATGAGCAGTTCTTC; CDR3 protein: CASSSSTYNEQFF
V gene: TRBV5-4; J gene: TRBJ1-3; D gene: NA; clone size: few; CDR3 DNA: TGTGCCAGCAGCTTGTCCCCTCGAAACACCATATATTTT; CDR3 protein: CASSLSPRNTIYF
V gene: TRBV11-1; J gene: TRBJ1-6; D gene: NA; clone size: NA; CDR3 DNA: TGTGCCAGCAGCTCGGTCCCAGGGGATTCACCCCTCCACTTT; CDR3 protein: CASSSVPGDSPLHF
V gene: TRBV10-3; J gene: TRBJ2-7; D gene: NA; clone size: once; CDR3 DNA: TGTGCCATCAGTGAGCGGGTGGACAGCAGGCAGTACTTC; CDR3 protein: CAISERVDSRQYF
V gene: TRBV7-9; J gene: TRBJ1-1; D gene: NA; clone size: NA; CDR3 DNA: TGTGCCAGCAGCTTCCGAGGAGCTTTCTTT; CDR3 protein: CASSFRGAFF
V gene: TRBV7-3; J gene: TRBJ2-7; D gene: TRBD2; clone size: few; CDR3 DNA: TGTGCCAGCAGCTCCGGACTAGCGGGAGCCCCTAGCGAGCAGTACTTC; CDR3 protein: CASSSGLAGAPSEQYF
V gene: TRBV7-2; J gene: TRBJ1-3; D gene: TRBD1; clone size: NA; CDR3 DNA: TGTGCCAGCACTAAGGGACAGAGCTCTGGAAACACCATATATTTT; CDR3 protein: CASTKGQSSGNTIYF
V gene: TRBV7-2; J gene: TRBJ1-2; D gene: NA; clone size: NA; CDR3 DNA: TGTGCCAGCAGCAACGATGACACCGGCCTACTTGTTGGTGGCTACACCTTC; CDR3 protein: CASSNDDTGLLVGGYTF
V gene: TRBV11-2; J gene: TRBJ2-7; D gene: NA; clone size: NA; CDR3 DNA: TGTGCCAGCAGCAGTATCAGCTACGAGCAGTACTTC; CDR3 protein: CASSSISYEQYF
V gene: TRBV5-4; J gene: TRBJ2-3; D gene: NA; clone size: NA; CDR3 DNA: TGTGCCAGCAGCGTACAGATTACTAGCACAGATACGCAGTATTTT; CDR3 protein: CASSVQITSTDTQYF
V gene: TRBV19; J gene: TRBJ1-4; D gene: NA; clone size: NA; CDR3 DNA: TGTGCCAGTAGCCCCGGGAGGGGCGAAAAACTGTTTTTT; CDR3 protein: CASSPGRGEKLFF
V gene: TRBV19; J gene: TRBJ1-1; D gene: TRBD1; clone size: NA; CDR3 DNA: TGTGCCAGTAGTCCCCGGACAGGGCTTAACACTGAAGCTTTTTTT; CDR3 protein: CASSPRTGLNTEAFF
V gene: TRBV7-2; J gene: TRBJ1-5; D gene: TRBD1; clone size: NA; CDR3 DNA: TGTGCCAGCAGCGCCCGGGGACAGGGGAATCAGCCCCAGCATTTT; CDR3 protein: CASSARGQGNQPQHF
V gene: TRBV5-1; J gene: TRBJ2-7; D gene: TRBD2; clone size: NA; CDR3 DNA: TGCGCCAGCACCAACACCGGGGGGTACGAGCAGTACTTC; CDR3 protein: CASTNTGGYEQYF
V gene: TRBV6-5; J gene: TRBJ1-1; D gene: NA; clone size: once; CDR3 DNA: TGTGCCAGCAGTTATCTTTCAGGGCGAAGGAGTCTTGAAGCTTTCTTT; CDR3 protein: CASSYLSGRRSLEAFF
V gene: TRBV11-2; J gene: TRBJ2-3; D gene: NA; clone size: NA; CDR3 DNA: TGTGCCAGCAGCTCCCCCCGACTAGGAGATACGCAGTATTTT; CDR3 protein: CASSSPRLGDTQYF
V gene: TRBV6-5; J gene: TRBJ2-7; D gene: NA; clone size: once; CDR3 DNA: TGTGCCAGCAGTTACCACTACAACTACGAGCAGTACTTC; CDR3 protein: CASSYHYNYEQYF
V gene: TRBV7-8; J gene: TRBJ1-5; D gene: NA; clone size: few; CDR3 DNA: TGTGCCAGCAGCCTTGACAGTTATCAGCCCCAGCATTTT; CDR3 protein: CASSLDSYQPQHF
V gene: TRBV5-5; J gene: TRBJ2-7; D gene: NA; clone size: NA; CDR3 DNA: TGTGCCAGCAGCTTTCATCCCCGGGACTCCTACGAGCAGTACTTC; CDR3 protein: CASSFHPRDSYEQYF
V gene: TRBV14; J gene: TRBJ2-2; D gene: NA; clone size: NA; CDR3 DNA: TGTGCCAGCAGCCAAGTATTCAGGGATACGAACACCGGGGAGCTGTTTTTT; CDR3 protein: CASSQVFRDTNTGELFF
V gene: TRBV15; J gene: TRBJ1-4; D gene: TRBD1; clone size: few; CDR3 DNA: TGTGCCACCAGCAGCCCGACAGGGGGAGGAGAAAAACTGTTTTTT; CDR3 protein: CATSSPTGGGEKLFF
V gene: TRBV19; J gene: TRBJ1-2; D gene: NA; clone size: NA; CDR3 DNA: TGTGCCAGTAGTCCAAGACAAGGCCGTTATGGCTACACCTTC; CDR3 protein: CASSPRQGRYGYTF
V gene: TRBV9; J gene: TRBJ2-2; D gene: TRBD1; clone size: NA; CDR3 DNA: TGTGCCAGCAGCGTAGCGGGACAGATAAACACCGGGGAGCTGTTTTTT; CDR3 protein: CASSVAGQINTGELFF
V gene: TRBV19; J gene: TRBJ2-7; D gene: NA; clone size: NA; CDR3 DNA: TGTGCCAGTACCCCGACTAGGTCGGACGAGCAGTACTTC; CDR3 protein: CASTPTRSDEQYF
V gene: TRBV7-9; J gene: TRBJ2-1; D gene: TRBD2; clone size: NA; CDR3 DNA: TGTGCCAGCAGCGAGGTAGCGGGGTACACCTACAATGAGCAGTTCTTC; CDR3 protein: CASSEVAGYTYNEQFF
V gene: TRBV10-1; J gene: TRBJ1-2; D gene: NA; clone size: NA; CDR3 DNA: TGCGCCAGCAGTGAAAAGGCAAAAGTGTCGGGGAACTATGGCTACACCTTC; CDR3 protein: CASSEKAKVSGNYGYTF
V gene: TRBV13; J gene: TRBJ2-7; D gene: NA; clone size: NA; CDR3 DNA: TGTGCCAGCAGCTTAAGGGGGTACGAGCAGTACTTC; CDR3 protein: CASSLRGYEQYF
V gene: TRBV12-5; J gene: TRBJ2-7; D gene: NA; clone size: NA; CDR3 DNA: TGTGCTAGTGGACCTAGGGAGCACCCGTACTTC; CDR3 protein: CASGPREHPYF
V gene: TRBV6-5; J gene: TRBJ2-7; D gene: NA; clone size: NA; CDR3 DNA: TGTGCCAGCAGCCCCCCCGGGACAAATCCGGGGCAGTACTTC; CDR3 protein: CASSPPGTNPGQYF
V gene: TRBV5-6; J gene: TRBJ2-1; D gene: NA; clone size: few; CDR3 DNA: TGTGCCAGCAGCTCGCCCCATGTGGGGCTAGGGGTGCTCTTC; CDR3 protein: CASSSPHVGLGVLF
V gene: TRBV2; J gene: TRBJ2-7; D gene: NA; clone size: NA; CDR3 DNA: TGTGCCAGCGAGGAGGGAGAGACCTACGAGCAGTACTTC; CDR3 protein: CASEEGETYEQYF
V gene: TRBV6-4; J gene: TRBJ1-1; D gene: NA; clone size: few; CDR3 DNA: TGTGCCAGCAGGACGGACAGCTTTAACACTGAAGCTTTCTTT; CDR3 protein: CASRTDSFNTEAFF
V gene: TRBV15; J gene: TRBJ1-1; D gene: NA; clone size: NA; CDR3 DNA: TGTGCCACCAGCAGAGATGGGAGGACTGAAGCTTTCTTT; CDR3 protein: CATSRDGRTEAFF
V gene: TRBV7-7; J gene: TRBJ2-7; D gene: NA; clone size: NA; CDR3 DNA: TGTGCCAGCAGCTTAGAGGGGGGGAGCGAGCAGTACTTC; CDR3 protein: CASSLEGGSEQYF
V gene: TRBV2; J gene: TRBJ2-1; D gene: NA; clone size: NA; CDR3 DNA: TGTGCCGGGGGGGCACCCCAATACAATGAGCAGTTCTTC; CDR3 protein: CAGGAPQYNEQFF
V gene: TRBV6-6; J gene: TRBJ1-1; D gene: TRBD1; clone size: once; CDR3 DNA: TGTGCCAGCAGGGCGGGACAGGAGAACACTGAAGCTTTCTTT; CDR3 protein: CASRAGQENTEAFF
V gene: TRBV27; J gene: TRBJ2-5; D gene: TRBD2; clone size: NA; CDR3 DNA: TGTGCCAGCAGATCCCTAGCGGGATGGAAGACCCAGTACTTC; CDR3 protein: CASRSLAGWKTQYF
V gene: TRBV29-1; J gene: TRBJ2-7; D gene: NA; clone size: NA; CDR3 DNA: TGCAGCGTTGGGCGGGCTAGCTACGAGCAGTACTTC; CDR3 protein: CSVGRASYEQYF
V gene: TRBV9; J gene: TRBJ1-1; D gene: NA; clone size: NA; CDR3 DNA: TGTGCCAGCAGCGTATATCTGAACACTGAAGCTTTCTTT; CDR3 protein: CASSVYLNTEAFF
V gene: TRBV5-1; J gene: TRBJ2-1; D gene: TRBD2; clone size: NA; CDR3 DNA: TGCGCCAGCAGTGCTTCCGGGACTAGCGGATACAATGAGCAGTTCTTC; CDR3 protein: CASSASGTSGYNEQFF
V gene: TRBV7-9; J gene: TRBJ1-1; D gene: NA; clone size: once; CDR3 DNA: TGTGCCAGCAGCTCGGGGTGGACTGAAGCTTTCTTT; CDR3 protein: CASSSGWTEAFF
V gene: TRBV6-5; J gene: TRBJ2-1; D gene: NA; clone size: NA; CDR3 DNA: TGTGCCAGCAGTTTTCGAGGGAGAGAGCAGTTCTTC; CDR3 protein: CASSFRGREQFF